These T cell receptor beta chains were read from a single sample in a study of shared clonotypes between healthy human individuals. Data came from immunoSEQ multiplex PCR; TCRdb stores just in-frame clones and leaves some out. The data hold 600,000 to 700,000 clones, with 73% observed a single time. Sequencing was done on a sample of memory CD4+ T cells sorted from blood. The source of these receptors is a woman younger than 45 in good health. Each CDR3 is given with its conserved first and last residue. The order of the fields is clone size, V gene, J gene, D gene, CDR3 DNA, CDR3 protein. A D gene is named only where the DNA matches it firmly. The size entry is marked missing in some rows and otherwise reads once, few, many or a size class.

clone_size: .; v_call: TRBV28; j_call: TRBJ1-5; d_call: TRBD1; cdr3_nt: TGTGCCAGCAGCAAAATCGGTCAGGGGGATCAGCCCCAGCATTTT; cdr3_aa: CASSKIGQGDQPQHF
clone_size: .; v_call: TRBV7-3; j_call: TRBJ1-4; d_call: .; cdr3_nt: TGTGCCAGCAGCTTAACTGGAGGGACCGGCCGAAAACTGTTTTTT; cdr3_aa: CASSLTGGTGRKLFF
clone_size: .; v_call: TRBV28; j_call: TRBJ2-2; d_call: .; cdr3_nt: TGTGCCACCTTGCATAGCGGTAACACCGGGGAGCTGTTTTTT; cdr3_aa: CATLHSGNTGELFF
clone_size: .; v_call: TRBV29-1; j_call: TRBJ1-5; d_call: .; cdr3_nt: TGCAGCGTTGAAGGACAGTTAGGACAGCCCCAGCATTTT; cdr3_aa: CSVEGQLGQPQHF
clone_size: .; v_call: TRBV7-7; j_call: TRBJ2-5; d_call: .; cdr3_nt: TGTGCCAGCAGCTCCCAGGTCGAAGAAACCCAGTACTTC; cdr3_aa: CASSSQVEETQYF
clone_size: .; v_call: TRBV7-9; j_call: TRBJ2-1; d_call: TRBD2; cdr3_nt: TGTGCCAGCAGCCCTCTGCGGGAGAGGAATGAGCAGTTCTTC; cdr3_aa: CASSPLRERNEQFF
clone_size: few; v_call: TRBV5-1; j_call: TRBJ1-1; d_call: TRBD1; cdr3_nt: TGCGCCAGCAGCTCGACAGGGAATACTGAAGCTTTCTTT; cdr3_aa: CASSSTGNTEAFF
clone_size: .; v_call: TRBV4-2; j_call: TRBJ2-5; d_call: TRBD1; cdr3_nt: TGTGCCAGCAGCCAAACCGGGACAGGGTCCATCCCCCAAGAGACCCAGTACTTC; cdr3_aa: CASSQTGTGSIPQETQYF
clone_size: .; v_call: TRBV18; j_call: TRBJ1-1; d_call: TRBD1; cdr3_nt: TGTGCCAGCTCAAAGGGACAGGGGAACACTGAAGCTTTCTTT; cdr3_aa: CASSKGQGNTEAFF
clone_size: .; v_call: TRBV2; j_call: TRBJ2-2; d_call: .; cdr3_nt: TGTGCCAGCAGTGAGTGGCGTTCTAGCACCGGGGAGCTGTTTTTT; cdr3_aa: CASSEWRSSTGELFF
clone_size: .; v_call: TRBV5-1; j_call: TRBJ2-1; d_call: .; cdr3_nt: TGCGCCAGCAGCTTGGATGGGAGGAGCTCCTACAATGAGCAGTTCTTC; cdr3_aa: CASSLDGRSSYNEQFF
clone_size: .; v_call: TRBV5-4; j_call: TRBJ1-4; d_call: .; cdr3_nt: TGTGCCAGCAGCTTGAAAGGGGGGAGTGAAAAACTGTTTTTT; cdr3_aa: CASSLKGGSEKLFF
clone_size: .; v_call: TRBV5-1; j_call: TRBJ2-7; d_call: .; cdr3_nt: TGCGCCAGCAGCTCCCTAACCGGTGGCGAGCAGTACTTC; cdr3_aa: CASSSLTGGEQYF
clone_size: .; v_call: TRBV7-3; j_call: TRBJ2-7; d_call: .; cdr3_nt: TGTGCCAGCAGCGCCAACAGGGGAGGCGAGCAGTACTTC; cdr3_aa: CASSANRGGEQYF
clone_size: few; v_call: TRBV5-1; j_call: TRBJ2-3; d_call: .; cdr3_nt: TGCGCCAGCAGCTTGACACTCAGGGATACGCAGTATTTT; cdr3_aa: CASSLTLRDTQYF
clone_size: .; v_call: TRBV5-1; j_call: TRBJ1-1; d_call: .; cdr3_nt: TGCGCCAGCAGGCCCGGGGGGGAGAACACTGAAGCTTTCTTT; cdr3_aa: CASRPGGENTEAFF
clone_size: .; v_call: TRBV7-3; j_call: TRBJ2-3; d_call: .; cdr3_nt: TGTGCCAGCAGCTTAAGGCCCGGGGGAGGCACAGATACGCAGTATTTT; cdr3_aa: CASSLRPGGGTDTQYF
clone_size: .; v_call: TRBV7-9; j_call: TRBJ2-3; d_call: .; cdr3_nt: TGTGCCAGCAGCCGAGGGGGTTCAGCAGATACGCAGTATTTT; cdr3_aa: CASSRGGSADTQYF
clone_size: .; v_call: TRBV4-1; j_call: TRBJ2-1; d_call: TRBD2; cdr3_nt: TGCGCCAGCAGCCGGGAGGGGCCGAGCTCCTACAATGAGCAGTTCTTC; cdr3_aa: CASSREGPSSYNEQFF
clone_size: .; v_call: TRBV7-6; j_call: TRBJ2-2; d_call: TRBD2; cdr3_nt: TGTGCCAGCAGCTTAGAGGCGGGGGACGTCGGGACCGGGGAGCTGTTTTTT; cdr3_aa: CASSLEAGDVGTGELFF
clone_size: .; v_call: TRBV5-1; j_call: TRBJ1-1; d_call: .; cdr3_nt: TGCGCCAGCAGCCAAAACCTAAAAACCGGATGGGGGAGTACTGAAGCTTTCTTT; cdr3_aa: CASSQNLKTGWGSTEAFF
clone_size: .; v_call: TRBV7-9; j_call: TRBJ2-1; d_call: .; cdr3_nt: TGTGCCAGCAGCCCAACTAGAGTGAGCGTCCATGAGCAGTTCTTC; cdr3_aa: CASSPTRVSVHEQFF
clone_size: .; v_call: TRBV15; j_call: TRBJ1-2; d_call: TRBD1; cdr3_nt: TGTGCCACCAGCAGAGGGTCCAGACAGGGAGGCTATGGCTACACCTTC; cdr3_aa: CATSRGSRQGGYGYTF
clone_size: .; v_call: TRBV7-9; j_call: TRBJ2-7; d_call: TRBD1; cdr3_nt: TGTGCCAGCAGGGGTGGGGACAGGGCCACCTACGAGCAGTACTTC; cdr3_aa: CASRGGDRATYEQYF
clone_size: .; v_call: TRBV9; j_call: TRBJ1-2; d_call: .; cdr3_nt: TGTGCCAGCAGCCCCGGGACTGGGGACCCCAATTATGGCTACACCTTC; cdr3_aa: CASSPGTGDPNYGYTF
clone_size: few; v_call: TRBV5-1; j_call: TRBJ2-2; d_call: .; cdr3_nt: TGCGCCAGCAGCTTGTTAGATGCCGGGGAGCTGTTTTTT; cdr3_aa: CASSLLDAGELFF
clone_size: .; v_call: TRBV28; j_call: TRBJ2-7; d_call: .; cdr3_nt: TGTGCCAGCAGTTTAGTCGGCAGTTTATACGAGCAGTACTTC; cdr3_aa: CASSLVGSLYEQYF
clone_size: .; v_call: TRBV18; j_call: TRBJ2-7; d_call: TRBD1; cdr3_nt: TGTGCCAGCTCCTCCGGGACAGGGGGCTCCTACGAGCAGTACTTC; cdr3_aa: CASSSGTGGSYEQYF
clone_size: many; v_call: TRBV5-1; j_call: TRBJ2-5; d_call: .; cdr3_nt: TGCGCCAGCAGCTTAAGCTCCACCAAAGAGACCCAGTACTTC; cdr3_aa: CASSLSSTKETQYF
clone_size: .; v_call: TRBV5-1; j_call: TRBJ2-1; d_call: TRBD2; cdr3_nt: TGCGCCAGCAGCTCCACTAGCGTAGCCTACAATGAGCAGTTCTTC; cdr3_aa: CASSSTSVAYNEQFF
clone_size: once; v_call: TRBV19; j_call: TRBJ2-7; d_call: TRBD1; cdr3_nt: TGTGCCAGTAGTGGTAAGCGGACAGGGGCCTACGAGCAGTACTTC; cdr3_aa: CASSGKRTGAYEQYF
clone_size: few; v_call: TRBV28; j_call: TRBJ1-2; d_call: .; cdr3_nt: TGTGCCAGCTCGGCTTCTAACTATGGCTACACCTTC; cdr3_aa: CASSASNYGYTF
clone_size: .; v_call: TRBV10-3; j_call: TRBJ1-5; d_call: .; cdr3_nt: TGTGCCATCAGTATGGAGAATCAGCCCCAGCATTTT; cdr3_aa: CAISMENQPQHF
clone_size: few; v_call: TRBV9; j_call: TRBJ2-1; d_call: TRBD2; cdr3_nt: TGTGCCAGCAGCCCTACGACTAGCGGGTCATACAATGAGCAGTTCTTC; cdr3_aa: CASSPTTSGSYNEQFF
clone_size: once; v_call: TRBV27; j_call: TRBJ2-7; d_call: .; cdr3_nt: TGTGCCAGCAGCCTAGCTCCTACCTACGAGCAGTACTTC; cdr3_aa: CASSLAPTYEQYF
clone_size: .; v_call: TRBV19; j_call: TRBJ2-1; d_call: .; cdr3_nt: TGTGCCAGTAGTATAATGGCGCAACCTTACAATGAGCAGTTCTTC; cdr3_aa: CASSIMAQPYNEQFF
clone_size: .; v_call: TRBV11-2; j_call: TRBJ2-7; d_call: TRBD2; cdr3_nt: TGTGCCAGCAGCCCATCGGGACTAGTCGCGTACGAGCAGTACTTC; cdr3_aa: CASSPSGLVAYEQYF
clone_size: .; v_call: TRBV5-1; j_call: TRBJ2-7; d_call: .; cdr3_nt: TGCGCCAGCAGCTTGGTTGGGGGTTCCTACGAGCAGTACTTC; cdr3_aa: CASSLVGGSYEQYF